A selection of T cell receptor beta chains follows, all from one sample in a study of post-analysis software for immune sequencing data. Via MiXCR, TCRdb re-called the PCR reads, giving one row per CDR3 protein. The profile covers more than 500,000 distinct CDR3 sequences, with 34% appearing a single time and 6% taken by the ten largest. The sequencing input was blood. Receptors originate from a girl between 2 and 17 years old with multiple sclerosis. Each CDR3 is given with its conserved first and last residue. The D gene is left open where the match is weak. Clone sizes are given selectively: once, few, many, or a class where the clone is expanded.

v_call	j_call	d_call	clone_size	cdr3_length	cdr3_nt	cdr3_aa
TRBV29-1	TRBJ2-6	.	many	14	TGCAGCGTTGACTACAGCTCTGGGGCCAACGTCCTGACTTTC	CSVDYSSGANVLTF
TRBV9	TRBJ2-4	.	few	14	TGTGCCAGCAGCCTAAGTGGGACCTCGTTCATTCAGTACTTC	CASSLSGTSFIQYF
TRBV15	TRBJ2-1	.	few	14	TGTGCCACCAGCAGAGATAGGCAGGGGCCTGAGCAGTTCTTC	CATSRDRQGPEQFF
TRBV7-3	TRBJ2-3	TRBD2	few	16	TGTGCCAGCAGTGAAGCTAGCGGGGGGGCCCTCGGTACGCAGTATTTT	CASSEASGGALGTQYF
TRBV20-1	TRBJ1-4	TRBD1	.	14	TGCAGTGCTCCACGGACAGGGGGGAAAGAAAAACTGTTTTTT	CSAPRTGGKEKLFF
TRBV7-3	TRBJ2-3	.	.	15	TGTGCCAGCAGCTTAGTGGGGCTCTCCGGAGATACGCAGTATTTT	CASSLVGLSGDTQYF
TRBV27	TRBJ1-6	.	few	13	TGTGCCAGCAGTACCTCCCCCGGGGCGTCCCTCCACTTT	CASSTSPGASLHF
TRBV7-2	TRBJ2-3	.	many	15	TGTGCCAGCAGCTTAGGCGGGGAAAGCACAGATACGCAGTATTTT	CASSLGGESTDTQYF
TRBV20-1	TRBJ2-1	TRBD2	many	14	TGCAGTGGGTTTGGGACTAGCGGGGGTGATGAGCAGTTCTTC	CSGFGTSGGDEQFF
TRBV9	TRBJ2-7	.	few	15	TGTGCCAGCAGCGTAGCTGGACAGAGCTTTTACGAGCAGTACTTC	CASSVAGQSFYEQYF
TRBV29-1	TRBJ2-2	.	.	13	TGCAGCGTCTCTACTATGGACACCGGGGAGCTGTTTTTT	CSVSTMDTGELFF
TRBV7-9	TRBJ2-7	.	.	13	TGTGCCAGCAGCTTAGGGGTCCTCTACGAGCAGTACTTC	CASSLGVLYEQYF
TRBV7-3	TRBJ2-5	.	.	17	TGTGCCAGCAGCTTAAACCCCCTCAACGGGGCGGTAGAGACCCAGTACTTC	CASSLNPLNGAVETQYF
TRBV2	TRBJ1-6	.	few	13	TGTGCCAGCTCGGGGGGAAAACGTTCACCCCTCCACTTT	CASSGGKRSPLHF
TRBV5-5	TRBJ1-2	.	few	14	TGTGCCAGCAGCCAAGCCGCCTCGGTGGGTGGCTACACCTTC	CASSQAASVGGYTF
TRBV20-1	TRBJ2-5	.	.	12	TGCAGGATAGGAGGGGCCCAAGAGACCCAGTACTTC	CRIGGAQETQYF